This entry concerns a single T cell receptor beta chain. The target of this receptor is not known. No qualities accompany the bases; no much larger clone lies one base away. This record belongs to a study of yellow fever vaccine responses in identical twins (dated 2018 in TCRdb). Looking at the study overall: In identical twins, the study followed T cell clones that responded to the vaccine with precision.

V and J are trimmed by 2 bases and 2 bases, and the gene matches miss 5 bases of the junction. Looking up the germline V gene yields CDR1 SNHLY and CDR2 FYNNEI. The CDR3 measures 16 amino acids from cysteine to phenylalanine. Only the CDR3 DNA is retained, 48 bases long and in frame from the first base. What the study reported, not specific to this receptor: According to the authors, in identical twins the way T cells responded to vaccination appeared partly convergent and partly personalized.

Libraries were built with RT-PCR. The instrument was an Illumina HiSeq 2500. TCRdb cleaned the public reads at Q25 with fastp, built clones with MiXCR and kept in-frame beta chains. Each entry merges the rows of one CDR3 protein and shows their most common DNA and genes. In all, the sample holds a few thousand distinct CDR3 sequences, and 65% to 85% of those were seen once. The ten top clones hold about 2.5% of the sample. This receptor was taken from a young woman who received the yellow fever vaccine. Donor details come from another sample of the same person, matched by shared clones. The rearranged segments are TRBV2 and TRBJ2-1; TRBD1 matches 8 bases in the middle. Sequenced here: T cells from blood (PBMCs), unsorted or a sorted subset (not recorded which), sampled before or after yellow fever vaccination (not recorded which). The CDR3 corresponds to CASSELTGAPYNEQFF. The nucleotides read TGTGCCAGCAGTGAACTGACAGGGGCCCCCTACAATGAGCAGTTCTTC.